Listed below are T cell receptor beta chains from one sample, sequenced in a study of T-cell reconstitution after alpha-beta-depleted transplantation in children. TCRdb re-analysed the PCR reads in MiXCR, keeping a single row per CDR3 protein. The sample has about 1,000,000 distinct CDR3 sequences; 25% to 35% are singletons. This specimen was PBMCs, mostly from graft donor cells, taken 360 days after TCRalphabeta/CD19-depleted stem cell transplant. The receptors stem from a boy under two years old who had a stem cell transplant for SCID, so the T cells may come from the graft donor. The CDR3 runs from the conserved cysteine through the conserved F or W. Fields, in order: CDR3 length, J gene, clone size, V gene, D gene, CDR3 protein, CDR3 DNA. D genes are given only for firm matches. Expanded clones are given a class, and other clones once, few, many or no size at all.

14 | TRBJ1-6 | few | TRBV27 | TRBD1 | CASSPGTELTPLHF | TGTGCCAGCAGTCCTGGGACAGAATTGACACCCCTCCACTTT
12 | TRBJ1-1 | . | TRBV29-1 | TRBD1 | CSVLLQGTEAFF | TGCAGCGTTCTCTTACAGGGGACGGAAGCTTTCTTT
11 | TRBJ2-1 | . | TRBV29-1 | TRBD2 | CGTSGGAGQFF | TGCGGGACTAGCGGGGGGGCCGGGCAGTTCTTC
14 | TRBJ2-3 | . | TRBV9 | . | CASSSSEAGYAQYF | TGTGCCAGCAGCTCGTCGGAGGCGGGGTACGCGCAGTATTTT
16 | TRBJ2-2 | . | TRBV4-1 | . | CASSQDSTENTGELFF | TGCGCCAGCAGCCAAGATTCTACGGAGAACACCGGGGAGCTGTTTTTT
19 | TRBJ2-7 | . | TRBV4-1 | TRBD1 | CASSQGRSDRASFVYEQYF | TGCGCCAGCAGCCAAGGGCGCTCGGACAGGGCTTCGTTCGTTTACGAGCAGTACTTC
13 | TRBJ2-7 | . | TRBV18 | . | CASSPPVPYEQYF | TGTGCCAGCTCACCACCCGTCCCCTACGAGCAGTACTTC
14 | TRBJ2-5 | . | TRBV2 | TRBD2 | CASSVVAGGETQYF | TGTGCCAGCAGTGTTGTAGCGGGCGGGGAGACCCAGTACTTC
14 | TRBJ1-5 | . | TRBV5-1 | . | CASSFLGENQPQHF | TGCGCCAGCAGCTTCCTGGGCGAAAATCAGCCCCAGCATTTT
14 | TRBJ2-7 | few | TRBV10-3 | . | CAISGEGFSYEQYF | TGTGCCATCAGTGGAGAGGGATTCTCCTACGAGCAGTACTTC
19 | TRBJ2-7 | few | TRBV5-4 | TRBD2 | CASSLSLPVSGGWYYEQYF | TGTGCCAGCAGCTTGTCCCTTCCCGTCAGCGGGGGGTGGTACTACGAGCAGTACTTC
12 | TRBJ2-1 | . | TRBV29-1 | . | CSITRLYNEQFF | TGCAGCATTACGAGACTTTACAATGAGCAGTTCTTC
16 | TRBJ2-5 | few | TRBV7-2 | TRBD2 | CASSTGASGGMETQYF | TGTGCCAGCAGCACTGGGGCGAGCGGGGGGATGGAGACCCAGTACTTC
14 | TRBJ1-1 | . | TRBV19 | . | CASSRLSRDPEAFF | TGTGCCAGTAGTAGACTATCCAGGGACCCTGAAGCTTTCTTT
17 | TRBJ2-3 | few | TRBV7-2 | TRBD2 | CASSLGGGGGIPDTQYF | TGTGCCAGCAGCTTAGGGGGAGGCGGGGGGATCCCAGATACGCAGTATTTT
13 | TRBJ2-5 | . | TRBV7-3 | . | CASSLQLGETQYF | TGTGCCAGCAGTCTCCAGTTGGGGGAGACCCAGTACTTC
14 | TRBJ2-5 | few | TRBV3-1 | TRBD2 | CASSQEGVAGRYYF | TGTGCCAGCAGCCAAGAGGGGGTAGCGGGCCGTTATTACTTC
12 | TRBJ2-1 | . | TRBV7-9 | . | CASSLASDHGFF | TGTGCCAGCAGCTTAGCGTCGGACCACGGGTTCTTC
15 | TRBJ2-7 | . | TRBV24-1 | . | CATSDSKTGTYEQYF | TGTGCCACCAGTGATTCTAAGACAGGTACCTACGAGCAGTACTTC
13 | TRBJ2-7 | few | TRBV12-3/TRBV12-4 | TRBD2 | CASSQIPGGEQYF | TGTGCCAGCAGTCAGATCCCGGGGGGCGAGCAGTACTTC
16 | TRBJ2-1 | . | TRBV20-1 | . | CSARGTLDISYNEQFF | TGCAGTGCTAGGGGGACCTTGGATATCTCCTACAATGAGCAGTTCTTC
16 | TRBJ2-3 | few | TRBV3-1 | TRBD1 | CASSQGTGAPTDTQYF | TGTGCCAGCAGCCAGGGGACAGGGGCCCCCACAGATACGCAGTATTTT
16 | TRBJ2-7 | few | TRBV18 | TRBD2 | CASSPLSGGFPHEQYF | TGTGCCAGCTCACCCTTGTCGGGGGGTTTCCCCCACGAGCAGTACTTC
16 | TRBJ1-5 | . | TRBV12-3/TRBV12-4 | . | CASSFGGTWGKQPQHF | TGTGCCAGCAGTTTTGGCGGGACATGGGGGAAACAGCCCCAGCATTTT
14 | TRBJ2-7 | few | TRBV12-3/TRBV12-4 | . | CASSLEAGEYEQYF | TGTGCCAGCAGTTTAGAAGCCGGGGAGTACGAGCAGTACTTC
18 | TRBJ1-5 | . | TRBV11-3 | TRBD1 | CASSFTPGTGPSNQPQHF | TGTGCCAGCAGCTTTACCCCCGGGACAGGGCCCAGCAATCAGCCCCAGCATTTT
13 | TRBJ1-1 | many | TRBV20-1 | . | CSALRRWNTEAFF | TGCAGTGCTTTACGGCGGTGGAACACTGAAGCTTTCTTT